This entry is about one TCR beta chain. CDR3 length: 16 amino acids. Per the germline V gene, CDR1 is KGHSH and CDR2 is LQKENI. After removal of 3 bases from V and 9 bases from J, the junction contained 13 bases not matched to a gene. The sample comes from a study of T cell changes during pregnancy in multiple sclerosis. Here immunoSEQ multiplex PCR was the method, and the copy in TCRdb shows in-frame clones only, minus some. The sample consists of tens of thousands of clones, 93% of them appearing once. Material: peripheral blood, obtained after pregnancy. The source is a female donor with multiple sclerosis, enrolled in a pregnancy study. The chain carries TRBV18 and TRBJ2-1, with 8 bases that match TRBD2. In DNA, the CDR3 is TGTGCCAGCTCACCTATCGATCCGGGAGGGCCAGGTGAGCAGTTCTTC. Translating gives CASSPIDPGGPGEQFF.